These 27 T cell receptor beta chains share one sample of origin, sequenced in a study of blood T cell repertoires in COVID-19. The repertoire was sequenced with immunoSEQ multiplex PCR; TCRdb's copy has only in-frame clones and lacks some. The sample carries approximately 350,000 clones, around nine tenths recorded once. Source material: peripheral blood. The receptors were gathered from a young woman who had recovered from COVID-19.

On this clone: Within the sample, other DNA sequences also encode this same CDR3. The rearrangement uses TRBV19 and TRBJ1-2; D not resolved. CDR3 size: 12 residues. Per the germline V gene, CDR1 is LNHDA and CDR2 is SQIVND (reference sequence). The V end lost 5 bases, the J end lost 3 bases, and 7 bases lay between the germline ends. CDR3 region: CASSLSDYGYTF. The CDR3 nucleotides read TGTGCCAGTAGTCTTTCTGACTATGGCTACACCTTC.

The chain carries TRBV6-5 and TRBJ2-3, with 7 bases lining up with TRBD1. The CDR3 contains 13 residues. V gave up 7 bases and J gave up 2 bases; unmatched junction bases: 3. Germline CDR1 reads MNHEY; CDR2 reads SVGAGI. DNA of the CDR3: TGTGCCAGCAAACAGGGGATCACAGATACGCAGTATTTT. Residues: CASKQGITDTQYF.

This clone was seen at least ten times. V is TRBV6-4 and J is TRBJ1-2; TRBD1 matches at 7 bases. J was trimmed by 2 bases and V by 8 bases; bases with no gene match: 17. Germline CDR1 is MRHNA and CDR2 is SNTAGT. The CDR3 is 17 residues long. CDR3 loop: CASPNRRDSRENYGYTF. In DNA form, the CDR3 reads TGTGCCAGCCCGAACCGCCGGGACAGCCGGGAGAACTATGGCTACACCTTC.

The V gene is TRBV12-5, the J gene TRBJ2-3, with unresolved D. Deletions cut 4 bases from V and 5 bases from J, with 7 bases between. CDR1 is LGHNT and CDR2 is FRNRAP in the germline V gene. CDR3 length: 12 residues. The CDR3 DNA is TGTGCTAGTGGTTACCGCGAAGATACGCAGTATTTT. Its translation: CASGYREDTQYF.

This chain joins TRBV4-3 and TRBJ1-2; TRBD1 is a possible D gene (6 bases). Germline V gene data show CDR1 as LGHNA and CDR2 as YSLEER. This CDR3 has 13 amino acids. V was pared by 4 bases and J by 5 bases, with 11 bases between. CDR3 sequence: CASSPLQGYGYTF. In DNA, the CDR3 is TGCGCCAGCAGCCCACTACAGGGTTATGGCTACACCTTC.

CDR3 sequence (DNA): TGTGCCAGCAGTGAGCCGGGACTAGCGGGAGTACGAGAGCAGTACGTC. Its translation is CASSEPGLAGVREQYV. V gene TRBV2 combines with J gene TRBJ2-7; 14 bases are shared with TRBD2. The trim removed 3 bases at V and 7 bases at J, leaving 8 bases unmatched. The CDR3 is 16 amino acids. Germline V gives CDR1 SNHLY, CDR2 FYNNEI.

The genes are TRBV5-1 and TRBJ1-2; D is possibly TRBD1 (5 bases). Germline CDR1 is SGHRS and CDR2 is YFSETQ. The germline V and J ends were trimmed by 0 bases and 5 bases, with 8 bases remaining between them. CDR3 size: 13 residues. The CDR3 sequence is CASSLVDSYGYTF. In nucleotides, the CDR3 is TGCGCCAGCAGCTTGGTCGACAGTTATGGCTACACCTTC.

The V call is TRBV12-3 or TRBV12-4, the J call TRBJ2-2, with no clear D. V was trimmed by 8 bases and J by 6 bases, leaving 10 bases between them. The CDR3 totals 12 residues. The CDR3 sequence is CASLGNAGELFF. In DNA form, the CDR3 reads TGTGCCAGCCTAGGAAATGCCGGGGAGCTGTTTTTT.

The chain uses TRBV5-5 and TRBJ2-3, with 7 nucleotides matching TRBD1. Trimming took 4 bases from V and 0 from J; bases not matched to a gene: 5. Germline lookup yields CDR1 SGHKS and CDR2 YYEKEE (reference sequence). The CDR3 spans 15 residues. The chain's CDR3 is CASSPGTVSTDTQYF. The DNA for the CDR3 is TGTGCCAGCAGCCCCGGGACAGTAAGCACAGATACGCAGTATTTT.

Only one count was recorded for this clone. The chain couples TRBV5-1 to TRBJ2-5; D ambiguous. V lost 2 bases and J lost 2, with 4 bases in between. The CDR3 covers 12 residues. The germline V gene has CDR1 SGHRS and CDR2 YFSETQ. The CDR3 DNA reads as TGCGCCAGCAGCTTCCAGCAAGAGACCCAGTACTTC. Translation: CASSFQQETQYF.

The rearrangement uses TRBV24-1 and TRBJ1-1; D is perhaps TRBD1 (5 bases). The CDR3 has 13 residues. V lost 4 bases and J 9 bases, leaving 14 bases between the germline ends. The germline CDR1 and CDR2 sequences are KGHDR and SFDVKD. The CDR3: CATSDITGNQAFF. In DNA form, the CDR3 reads TGTGCCACCAGTGACATTACAGGAAACCAAGCTTTCTTT.

The genes are TRBV7-6 and TRBJ1-4; TRBD1 is a possible D gene (6 bases). The V gene lost 2 bases and the J gene lost 8 bases, with 12 bases spanning the gap. This CDR3 is 14 amino acids long. Germline V gene sequence: CDR1 SGHVS, CDR2 FNYEAQ. The CDR3 is CASSLTTGREKLFF. Written as DNA, the CDR3 is TGTGCCAGCAGCTTAACGACAGGCCGGGAAAAACTGTTTTTT.

The rearrangement links TRBV6-2 or TRBV6-3 to TRBJ1-3, with 11 bases that match TRBD1. Germline V gene data show CDR1 as MNHEY and CDR2 as SVGEGT. Trimming cost V 4 bases and J 4 bases; bases outside gene matches: 6. The CDR3 spans 16 residues. The chain's CDR3 is CASSWDRGGQGNTIYF. CDR3 coding DNA: TGTGCCAGCAGTTGGGACAGGGGGGGCCAAGGAAACACCATATATTTT.

V gene TRBV7-2 combines with J gene TRBJ2-5; no clear D. Trimming removed 1 base from V and 9 bases from J, with 12 bases in between. The CDR3 is made up of 13 amino acids. Per germline, CDR1 SGHTA and CDR2 FQGNSA. The CDR3 coding sequence is TGTGCCAGCAGCTTAGATGACCTTACAGCCCAGTACTTC. It yields the protein CASSLDDLTAQYF.

This sequence joins TRBV12-3 or TRBV12-4 and TRBJ1-2, with D hard to call. Trimming took off 3 bases at V and 8 bases at J, with 10 bases between the two ends. The CDR3 has 12 amino acids. CDR3 sequence reads: CASSFLSGGYTF. The CDR3 region has the DNA TGTGCCAGCAGTTTTCTAAGCGGGGGCTACACCTTC.

The chain employs TRBV6-2 or TRBV6-3 and TRBJ1-3, with TRBD1 matching over 7 bases. Germline-derived CDR1 and CDR2 are MNHEY and SVGEGT. Trimming removed 5 bases from V and 0 bases from J; junction bases left unmatched: 13. CDR3 length equals 18 residues. CDR3: CASSTSRGTDRSGNTIYF. CDR3 nucleotides: TGTGCCAGCAGTACTTCAAGGGGGACAGATCGCTCTGGAAACACCATATATTTT.

This chain joins TRBV5-8 and TRBJ2-1; 10 bases match TRBD2. Germline trimming cut 4 bases from V and 7 bases from J; bases unmatched to any gene: 8. CDR3 length: 15 amino acids. Germline V gene lookup returns CDR1 SGHTS and CDR2 YDEGEE. Here the CDR3 DNA reads TGTGCCAGCAGCCCCGGGACTAGCGTGCGGAATGAGCAGTTCTTC. Its protein product is CASSPGTSVRNEQFF.

The CDR3 nucleotides are TGTGCCAGCAGCTTGGAACAGGGCAGCTATGGCTACACCTTC. It codes for CASSLEQGSYGYTF. The chain joins TRBV5-6 to TRBJ1-2, with a weak D call TRBD1 (6 bases). V gave up 0 bases and J gave up 4 bases, with 10 bases separating them. This CDR3 has 14 residues. Germline V gene data show CDR1 as SGHDT and CDR2 as YYEEEE.

The chain uses TRBV7-2 and TRBJ1-2, with TRBD1 matching over 7 bases. The CDR3 covers 13 residues. CDR1 is SGHTA and CDR2 is FQGNSA in the germline V gene. V shed 4 bases and J 7 bases; nucleotides not matched to a gene: 6. CDR3 sequence reads: CASSSTDRVGYTF. The CDR3 coding sequence is TGTGCCAGCAGCTCAACCGACAGGGTTGGCTACACCTTC.

The rearrangement links TRBV11-3 to TRBJ2-1; 14 nucleotides align to TRBD2. Losses at the gene ends were 1 base for V and 6 bases for J; bases not matched to a gene: 5. The CDR3 sequence is 17 residues long. The germline V gene has CDR1 SGHNT and CDR2 YENEEA. The CDR3 coding sequence is TGTGCCAGCAGCTTAGGCCCTGGGACTAGCGGGAGCAATGAGCAGTTCTTC. Its translation: CASSLGPGTSGSNEQFF.

The genes are TRBV6-1 and TRBJ2-3, with 7 bases lining up with TRBD1. This CDR3 has 17 residues. In germline, CDR1 is MNHNS, CDR2 SASEGT. The J segment lost 1 base and the V segment lost 2 bases, leaving 9 bases of the junction unmatched. The DNA for the CDR3 is TGTGCCAGCAGTGAATCAGACAGGGTCTTAGGCACAGATACGCAGTATTTT. Translation gives CASSESDRVLGTDTQYF.

The chain has TRBV19 and TRBJ2-2; D is possibly TRBD1 (6 bases). With 6 bases removed from V and 1 base from J, the gap between germline ends came to 9 bases. The CDR3 covers 14 residues. The germline V gene encodes CDR1 LNHDA and CDR2 SQIVND (reference sequence). The CDR3 region is CASRSGQNTGELFF. In nucleotides, the CDR3 is TGTGCCAGTAGATCGGGACAGAACACCGGGGAGCTGTTTTTT.

This sequence joins TRBV7-2 and TRBJ2-5, with 7 positions matching TRBD1. Losses at the gene ends were 0 bases for V and 3 bases for J; bases not matched to a gene: 4. Germline V gives CDR1 SGHTA, CDR2 FQGNSA. The CDR3 is 15 amino acids. The CDR3 DNA follows: TGTGCCAGCAGCTTAGCGAGAGGGGGCGAAGAGACCCAGTACTTC. This translates into CASSLARGGEETQYF.

On this clone: The same CDR3 arises from other DNA sequences in this sample as well. CDR3: CASSRQNYGYTF. The DNA of the CDR3 is TGTGCCAGCAGTCGACAGAACTATGGCTACACCTTC. The chain employs TRBV6-5 and TRBJ1-2; possibly TRBD1 for D (5 bases). CDR1 MNHEY and CDR2 SVGAGI come from the germline V gene. The germline V and J ends were trimmed by 5 bases and 2 bases, with 6 bases remaining between them. CDR3 length: 12 amino acids.

The CDR3 sequence: CASSVVGSGRRANEQFF. Here the CDR3 DNA reads TGTGCCAGCAGCGTAGTCGGTAGCGGCCGCCGTGCGAATGAGCAGTTCTTC. The rearrangement uses TRBV9 and TRBJ2-1; D is perhaps TRBD2 (6 bases). There are 17 residues in the CDR3. The V end lost 0 bases, the J end lost 7 bases, and 20 bases lay between the germline ends. Germline V lookup: CDR1 SGDLS, CDR2 YYNGEE.

The chain couples TRBV28 to TRBJ1-6; 7 positions match TRBD1. V trimming: 3 bases; J trimming: 0 bases; junction bases outside the gene matches: 5. Germline V gives CDR1 MDHEN, CDR2 SYDVKM. CDR3 size: 17 residues. The CDR3 sequence: CASSFETGSSYNSPLHF. The CDR3 DNA is TGTGCCAGCAGTTTTGAGACAGGGAGCTCCTATAATTCACCCCTCCACTTT.

For the CDR3, the DNA is TGTGCCAGCAGCTTAAGGGGACACGAAGCTTTCTTT. Its protein product is CASSLRGHEAFF. The chain employs TRBV7-9 and TRBJ1-1; perhaps TRBD1 as D (6 bases). CDR1 and CDR2 (germline): SEHNR, FQNEAQ (reference sequence). Trimming took off 2 bases at V and 8 bases at J, with 9 bases between the two ends. The CDR3 length is 12 residues.